A selection of T cell receptor beta chains follows, all from one sample in a study of graft-versus-host responses after intestinal transplantation. Generated by immunoSEQ multiplex PCR, the TCRdb table keeps only in-frame clones and is missing some. Of under 20,000 clones listed, around nine tenths are singletons. Source: PBMCs, taken 220 to 240 days after intestinal transplant. All receptors derive from a human patient who received an intestinal transplant, so some T cells may come from the graft donor. Each CDR3 is given with its conserved first and last residue. Fields, in order: V gene, D gene, clone size, J gene, CDR3 protein, CDR3 DNA. A D gene is named only where the DNA matches it firmly. Expanded clones are given a class, and other clones once, few, many or no size at all.

>TRBV4-1|-|-|TRBJ1-2
CASSQDSSGPYYGYTF
TGCGCCAGCAGCCAAGACTCCTCGGGGCCCTACTATGGCTACACCTTC
>TRBV2|-|-|TRBJ1-5
CASREAYSNQPQHF
TGTGCCAGCAGAGAGGCTTATAGCAATCAGCCCCAGCATTTT
>TRBV9|TRBD2|-|TRBJ2-3
CASSVELADPTDTQYF
TGTGCCAGCAGCGTAGAACTAGCGGACCCCACAGATACGCAGTATTTT
>TRBV4-1|-|-|TRBJ2-2
CASSARDPQLDTGELFF
TGCGCCAGCAGCGCCCGGGACCCTCAATTGGACACCGGGGAGCTGTTTTTT
>TRBV10-3|TRBD1|few|TRBJ1-1
CAIRGDSEAFF
TGTGCCATCAGGGGGGACAGTGAAGCTTTCTTT
>TRBV2|-|-|TRBJ2-7
CASSEALSYEQYF
TGTGCCAGCAGTGAAGCGCTCTCCTACGAGCAGTACTTC
>TRBV7-9|-|-|TRBJ2-2
CASMNRQGGTGELFF
TGTGCCAGCATGAATCGGCAGGGAGGCACCGGGGAGCTGTTTTTT
>TRBV19|TRBD1|once|TRBJ1-1
CASSPWTGNTEAFF
TGTGCCAGTAGCCCTTGGACAGGTAACACTGAAGCTTTCTTT
>TRBV7-6|-|-|TRBJ1-1
CASSLGQNTEAFF
TGTGCCAGCAGCTTAGGGCAGAACACTGAAGCTTTCTTT
>TRBV18|-|-|TRBJ2-7
CASSPLGNEQYF
TGTGCCAGCTCACCACTTGGCAACGAGCAGTACTTC
>TRBV6-4|-|-|TRBJ1-5
CASSETGLGGQPQHF
TGTGCCAGCAGTGAAACTGGACTAGGTGGCCAGCCCCAGCATTTT
>TRBV2|-|-|TRBJ1-5
CASRMGPYSNQPQHF
TGTGCCAGCAGAATGGGACCTTATAGCAATCAGCCCCAGCATTTT
>TRBV5-1|TRBD2|-|TRBJ2-1
CASSLGAGGGAIEQFF
TGCGCCAGCAGCTTGGGGGCTGGCGGGGGGGCGATAGAGCAGTTCTTC
>TRBV19|TRBD1|-|TRBJ1-1
CASSYNWWDRVNTEAFF
TGTGCCAGTAGCTACAATTGGTGGGACAGGGTGAACACTGAAGCTTTCTTT
>TRBV19|TRBD2|once|TRBJ2-1
CASSTPAGLAGGPSYNEQFF
TGTGCCAGTAGTACCCCGGCGGGACTAGCGGGGGGTCCGTCCTACAATGAGCAGTTCTTC
>TRBV19|-|-|TRBJ2-2
CASSIGTANTGELFF
TGTGCCAGTAGTATAGGGACAGCGAACACCGGGGAGCTGTTTTTT
>TRBV30|-|few|TRBJ1-2
CAWSGLLIRYGYTF
TGTGCCTGGAGTGGCCTACTCATTCGGTATGGCTACACCTTC
>TRBV11-2|-|-|TRBJ2-7
CASSPTRGKSYEQYF
TGTGCCAGCAGCCCAACGCGGGGCAAATCTTACGAGCAGTACTTC
>TRBV6-6|-|-|TRBJ2-3
CASRGGSSTDTQYF
TGTGCCAGCCGTGGCGGGTCTAGCACAGATACGCAGTATTTT
>TRBV5-4|-|few|TRBJ2-1
CASRGDGGPYNEQFF
TGTGCCAGCAGGGGAGACGGGGGACCGTACAATGAGCAGTTCTTC
>TRBV21-1|-|few|TRBJ2-7
CASSKGRPGHSYEQYF
TGTGCCAGCAGCAAAGGAAGGCCGGGACACTCCTACGAGCAGTACTTC
>TRBV19|TRBD1|-|TRBJ2-4
CASSMTGNKNIQYF
TGTGCCAGTAGTATGACAGGGAACAAAAACATTCAGTACTTC
>TRBV15|TRBD2|-|TRBJ2-5
CATSRDLASGVQETQYF
TGTGCCACCAGCAGAGATCTAGCTAGCGGGGTCCAAGAGACCCAGTACTTC
>TRBV15|-|once|TRBJ1-4
CATSHIYSNEKLFF
TGTGCCACCAGCCATATTTACTCTAATGAAAAACTGTTTTTT
>TRBV7-9|-|-|TRBJ1-1
CASSLLTRGVNTEAFF
TGTGCCAGCAGCTTATTAACGAGGGGCGTGAACACTGAAGCTTTCTTT
>TRBV6-4|TRBD2|-|TRBJ2-3
CASSERGGQDTQYF
TGTGCCAGCAGTGAGCGGGGGGGCCAGGATACGCAGTATTTT
>TRBV2|TRBD2|-|TRBJ2-1
CASKGTSGVGEQFF
TGTGCCAGCAAAGGGACTAGCGGGGTCGGTGAGCAGTTCTTC
>TRBV4-1|TRBD1|-|TRBJ2-7
CASSRGTGTSYEQYF
TGCGCCAGCAGCCGAGGGACAGGGACCTCCTACGAGCAGTACTTC
>TRBV30|-|-|TRBJ1-1
CAWRFYTEAFF
TGTGCCTGGAGGTTTTACACTGAAGCTTTCTTT
>TRBV6-1|-|once|TRBJ1-5
CASSAPGGYSNQPQHF
TGTGCCAGCAGTGCTCCGGGGGGCTATAGCAATCAGCCCCAGCATTTT
>TRBV11-2|TRBD2|-|TRBJ2-4
CASSPSTSIWGDLYF
TGTGCCAGCAGCCCATCGACTAGCATTTGGGGTGATCTGTACTTC
>TRBV19|-|-|TRBJ2-5
CASSMGLREYSETQYF
TGTGCCAGTAGTATGGGGCTGCGGGAATATTCAGAGACCCAGTACTTC
>TRBV12-2|-|-|TRBJ2-3
CASRFPLTVRDTKPSTDTQYF
TGTGCAAGTCGCTTCCCACTAACCGTCCGGGACACAAAACCTAGCACAGATACGCAGTATTTT
>TRBV7-9|TRBD1|few|TRBJ1-6
CASSRTGDSPLHF
TGTGCCAGCAGTCGAACAGGGGACTCACCCCTCCACTTT
>TRBV4-1|TRBD1|-|TRBJ1-4
CASSQLTGGEKLFF
TGCGCCAGCAGCCAATTGACAGGGGGCGAAAAACTGTTTTTT
>TRBV11-1|-|-|TRBJ2-1
CASSFYPDWFNEQFF
TGTGCCAGCAGCTTTTATCCGGACTGGTTCAATGAGCAGTTCTTC
>TRBV5-4|TRBD1|few|TRBJ1-2
CASSRQGDPRDYGYTF
TGTGCCAGCAGCCGACAGGGAGACCCGAGGGACTATGGCTACACCTTC
>TRBV15|TRBD2|-|TRBJ2-1
CATGEGPDERFF
TGTGCCACCGGGGAGGGGCCGGATGAGCGGTTCTTC
>TRBV27|-|once|TRBJ2-7
CASQARRSYEQYF
TGTGCCAGCCAAGCTCGGAGGTCCTACGAGCAGTACTTC
>TRBV13|TRBD1|-|TRBJ1-4
CASSLGTGTVKLFF
TGTGCCAGCAGCTTAGGGACAGGGACGGTGAAACTGTTTTTT
>TRBV10-3|-|-|TRBJ2-7
CAIRRAQERITYEQYF
TGTGCCATCAGGCGCGCTCAGGAGCGTATTACCTACGAGCAGTACTTC
>TRBV7-8|-|-|TRBJ2-7
CASSQEIYEQYF
TGTGCCAGCAGCCAAGAGATTTACGAGCAGTACTTC
>TRBV6-5|-|-|TRBJ2-7
CASSEGVTYEQYF
TGTGCCAGCAGTGAAGGAGTAACCTACGAGCAGTACTTC
>TRBV2|TRBD1|few|TRBJ2-5
CASSQGVLQETQYF
TGTGCCAGCAGCCAGGGGGTCCTCCAAGAGACCCAGTACTTC
>TRBV18|-|-|TRBJ2-5
CASSRSSQETQYF
TGTGCCAGCTCCAGGTCCTCCCAAGAGACCCAGTACTTC